This T cell receptor beta chain was obtained from a study of shared clonotypes between healthy human individuals. Study information: Donor ages ranged 18 to 49 years: a couple of women, a few men. Points from the study as a whole: Only blood samples were collected, and tissue repertoires likely differ. An expected dependence of interdonor clonotype sharing on sequencing depth was noted.

Deletions cut 3 bases from V and 5 bases from J, with 23 bases between. This CDR3 contains 18 residues. Germline V gene sequence: CDR1 MNHEY, CDR2 SMNVEV (reference sequence). Sequencing used immunoSEQ multiplex PCR; TCRdb keeps in-frame clones, though not all of them. The table records around 2.1 million clones, roughly 95% of them present only once. Details on this clone: The antigen remains unidentified.

The sequence was collected from a man between 18 and 35 years old in good health. Sequenced sample: naive CD4+ T cells sorted from blood. Subset denoted: CD45RA+ positively selected. This chain links TRBV27 with TRBJ2-1; D ambiguous. This CDR3 is CASSFPWQVRPGDNEQFF. Here the CDR3 DNA reads TGTGCCAGCAGTTTTCCCTGGCAAGTAAGACCTGGGGACAATGAGCAGTTCTTC.